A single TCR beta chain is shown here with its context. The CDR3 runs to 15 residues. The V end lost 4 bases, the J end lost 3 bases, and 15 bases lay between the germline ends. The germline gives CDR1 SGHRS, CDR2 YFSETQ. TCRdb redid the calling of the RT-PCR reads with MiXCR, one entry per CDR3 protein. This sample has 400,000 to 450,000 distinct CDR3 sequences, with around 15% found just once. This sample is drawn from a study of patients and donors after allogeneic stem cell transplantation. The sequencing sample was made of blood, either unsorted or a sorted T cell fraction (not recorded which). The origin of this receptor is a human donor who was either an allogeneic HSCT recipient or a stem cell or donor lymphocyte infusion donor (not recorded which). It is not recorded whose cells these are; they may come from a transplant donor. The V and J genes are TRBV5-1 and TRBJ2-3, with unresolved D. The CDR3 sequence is CASSPRKRQTDTQYF. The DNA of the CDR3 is TGCGCCAGCAGCCCAAGAAAACGCCAGACAGATACGCAGTATTTT.